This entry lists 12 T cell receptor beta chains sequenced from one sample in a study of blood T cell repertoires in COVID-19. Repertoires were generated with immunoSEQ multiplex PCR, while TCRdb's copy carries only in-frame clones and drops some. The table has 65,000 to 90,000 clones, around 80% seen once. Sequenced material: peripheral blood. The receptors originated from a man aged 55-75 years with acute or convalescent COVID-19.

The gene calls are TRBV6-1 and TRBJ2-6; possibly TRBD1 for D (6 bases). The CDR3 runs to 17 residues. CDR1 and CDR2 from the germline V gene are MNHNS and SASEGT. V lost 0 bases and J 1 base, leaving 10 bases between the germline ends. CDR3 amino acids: CASSEAGQLSGANVLTF. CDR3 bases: TGTGCCAGCAGTGAAGCCGGACAGCTTTCTGGGGCCAACGTCCTGACTTTC.

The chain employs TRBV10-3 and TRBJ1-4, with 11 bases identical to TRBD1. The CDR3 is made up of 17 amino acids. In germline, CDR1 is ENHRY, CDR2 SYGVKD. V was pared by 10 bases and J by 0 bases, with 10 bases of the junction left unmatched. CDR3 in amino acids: CATGAPGQGATNEKLFF. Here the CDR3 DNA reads TGTGCCACCGGCGCACCGGGACAGGGGGCAACTAATGAAAAACTGTTTTTT.

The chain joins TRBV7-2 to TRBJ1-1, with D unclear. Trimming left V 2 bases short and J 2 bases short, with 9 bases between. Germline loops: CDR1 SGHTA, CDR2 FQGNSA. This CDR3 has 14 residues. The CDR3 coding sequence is TGTGCCAGCAGCTTAAATCCGGGAAACACTGAAGCTTTCTTT. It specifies CASSLNPGNTEAFF.

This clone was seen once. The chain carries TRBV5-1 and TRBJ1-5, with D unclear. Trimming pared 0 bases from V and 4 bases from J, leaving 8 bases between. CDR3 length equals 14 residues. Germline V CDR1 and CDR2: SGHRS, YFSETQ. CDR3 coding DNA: TGCGCCAGCAGCTTGGACGGAGTGAATCAGCCCCAGCATTTT. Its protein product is CASSLDGVNQPQHF.

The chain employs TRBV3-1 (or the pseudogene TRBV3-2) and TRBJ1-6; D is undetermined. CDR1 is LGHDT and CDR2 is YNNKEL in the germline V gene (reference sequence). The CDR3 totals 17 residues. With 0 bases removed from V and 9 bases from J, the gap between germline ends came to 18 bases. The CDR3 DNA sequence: TGTGCCAGCAGCCAAGATCTGAACGGCCGGGGAGGTTCACCCCTCCACTTT. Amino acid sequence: CASSQDLNGRGGSPLHF.

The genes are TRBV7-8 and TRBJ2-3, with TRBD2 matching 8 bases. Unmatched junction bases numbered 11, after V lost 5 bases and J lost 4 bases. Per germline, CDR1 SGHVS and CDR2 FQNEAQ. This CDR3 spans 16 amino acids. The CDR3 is CASSRGVAGRADTQYF. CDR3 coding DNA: TGTGCCAGCAGCCGAGGGGTAGCGGGGAGGGCAGATACGCAGTATTTT.

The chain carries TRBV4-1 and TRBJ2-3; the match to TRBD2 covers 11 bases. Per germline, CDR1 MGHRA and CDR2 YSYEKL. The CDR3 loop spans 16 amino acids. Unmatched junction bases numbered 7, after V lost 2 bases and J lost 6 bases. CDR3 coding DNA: TGCGCCAGCAGCCAAAGACTAGCGGGGACCGGGGATACGCAGTATTTT. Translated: CASSQRLAGTGDTQYF.

The chain's CDR3 is CASSPLWTGGYTF. CDR3 nucleotide sequence: TGTGCCAGCAGCCCCTTGTGGACAGGTGGCTACACCTTC. J is TRBJ1-2 and V is TRBV6-5; TRBD1 agrees at 7 bases. This CDR3 comprises 13 residues. Per germline, CDR1 MNHEY and CDR2 SVGAGI. V lost 6 bases and J lost 7; bases outside the gene matches: 8.

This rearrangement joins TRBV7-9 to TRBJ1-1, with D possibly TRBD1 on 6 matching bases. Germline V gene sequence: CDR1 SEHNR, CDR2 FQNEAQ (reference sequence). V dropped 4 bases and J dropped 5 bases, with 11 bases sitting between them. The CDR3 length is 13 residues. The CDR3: CASSSQGKTEAFF. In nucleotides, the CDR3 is TGTGCCAGCAGCTCCCAGGGGAAGACTGAAGCTTTCTTT.

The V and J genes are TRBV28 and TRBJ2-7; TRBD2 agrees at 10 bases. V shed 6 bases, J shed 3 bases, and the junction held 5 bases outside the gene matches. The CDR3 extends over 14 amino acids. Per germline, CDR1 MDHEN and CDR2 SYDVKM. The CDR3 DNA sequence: TGTGCCAGCAGACAAGCGGGAGGGGACTACGAGCAGTACTTC. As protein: CASRQAGGDYEQYF.

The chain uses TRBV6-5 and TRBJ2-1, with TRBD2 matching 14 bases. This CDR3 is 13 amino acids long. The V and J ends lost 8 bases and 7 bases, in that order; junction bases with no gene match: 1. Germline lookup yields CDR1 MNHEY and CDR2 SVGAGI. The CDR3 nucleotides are TGTGCCAGCGGGACTAGCGGGGGAAATGAGCAGTTCTTC. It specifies CASGTSGGNEQFF.

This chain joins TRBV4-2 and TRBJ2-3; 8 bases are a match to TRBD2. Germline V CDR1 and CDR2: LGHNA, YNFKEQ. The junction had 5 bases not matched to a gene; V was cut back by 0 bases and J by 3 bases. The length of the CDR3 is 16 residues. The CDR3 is CASSQETGGATDTQYF. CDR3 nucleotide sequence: TGTGCCAGCAGCCAAGAAACGGGGGGGGCGACAGATACGCAGTATTTT.